Given below is one T cell receptor (beta chain) in context. Sequencing used cDNA as its template, made by extracting RNA and reverse transcribing it. Measured with immunoSEQ multiplex PCR; TCRdb has only the in-frame clones, and not every one. The sample gives 110,000 or so clones, 50% to 75% of which show up once; approximately 31% is in the top ten. The germline V gene has CDR1 GTSNPN and CDR2 SVGIG (reference sequence). The germline V and J ends were trimmed by 0 bases and 7 bases, with 9 bases remaining between them. This CDR3 has 12 residues. As to treatment: oral pan-JAK inhibitor, 5-10 mg twice daily. This sample was included in a study of CD8+ T cells in alopecia areata. Across the study: Treatment of the treated patients consisted of oral tofacitinib, 5 to 10 mg twice daily.

This clonotype was obtained from a human donor with alopecia areata. The sequencing here drew on CD8+ T cells sorted from blood, taken at week 4, from a patient treated with tofacitinib. The chain links TRBV30 to TRBJ1-1, with D hard to call. CDR3 residues: CAWSVVTSEAFF. The CDR3 region has the DNA TGTGCCTGGAGTGTAGTGACAAGTGAAGCTTTCTTT.